This entry lists 31 T cell receptor beta chains sequenced from one sample in a study of graft-versus-host responses after intestinal transplantation. TCRdb's copy holds only in-frame clones and misses some; the assay was immunoSEQ multiplex PCR. The data contain approximately 18,000 clones, roughly 86% of them singletons. Sequenced here: PBMCs, sampled approximately 240 days after intestinal transplant. All receptors derive from a human patient who received an intestinal transplant, so some T cells may come from the graft donor.

J is TRBJ2-7 and V is TRBV7-9; tentatively, D is TRBD1 (5 bases). Trimming removed 1 base from V and 6 bases from J, with 22 bases in between. CDR1 is SEHNR and CDR2 is FQNEAQ in the germline V gene (reference sequence). CDR3 size: 17 residues. This chain's CDR3 is CASSLGGFLKGAGEQYF. The DNA for the CDR3 is TGTGCCAGCAGCTTAGGTGGGTTCCTTAAAGGGGCTGGCGAGCAGTACTTC.

CDR3 nucleotide sequence: TGTGCCAGCAGCTTAGCAGCGGATACGCAGTATTTT. It codes for CASSLAADTQYF. The chain combines TRBV7-6 with TRBJ2-3; D is ambiguous. Trimming pared 0 bases from V and 6 bases from J, leaving 4 bases between. Germline values: CDR1 SGHVS, CDR2 FNYEAQ. The CDR3 is made up of 12 amino acids.

The chain couples TRBV11-2 to TRBJ1-5; TRBD1 matches 10 bases. V shed 1 base, J shed 2 bases, and the junction held 8 bases outside the gene matches. This CDR3 has 18 residues. Germline CDR1 reads SGHAT; CDR2 reads FQNNGV. The CDR3 DNA reads TGTGCCAGCAGCTTAGTTTACGGACAGGGGGTCGGCAATCAGCCCCAGCATTTT. Translated, it gives CASSLVYGQGVGNQPQHF. Together with reference TRBV11-2 and TRBJ1-5, the CDR3 gives the full variable domain: EAGVAQSPRYKIIEKRQSVAFWCNPISGHATLYWYQQILGQGPKLLIQFQNNGVVDDSQLPKDRFSAERLKGVDSTLKIQPAKLEDSAVYLCASSLVYGQGVGNQPQHFGDGTRLSIL.

The V call is TRBV4-2, the J call TRBJ2-3; 10 bases align to TRBD2. V lost 0 bases and J lost 3; bases outside the gene matches: 3. CDR1 and CDR2 from the germline V gene are LGHNA and YNFKEQ. The CDR3 contains 16 residues. The CDR3: CASSQEAGGLTDTQYF. The CDR3 nucleotides read TGTGCCAGCAGCCAAGAAGCGGGGGGGCTAACAGATACGCAGTATTTT.

This clone was detected once. V and J are TRBV2 and TRBJ1-2; weak D call: TRBD1 (5 bases). The germline gives CDR1 SNHLY, CDR2 FYNNEI. V was cut by 6 bases and J by 4 bases, with 15 bases left in between. The CDR3 is made up of 14 amino acids. This CDR3 is CASSPKGDVYGYTF. CDR3 DNA: TGTGCCAGCAGCCCTAAAGGGGATGTCTATGGCTACACCTTC.

This clone has a single count. The chain joins TRBV13 to TRBJ2-1, with TRBD2 identical over 14 bases. Germline CDR1 and CDR2: PRHDT and FYEKMQ (reference sequence). The CDR3 runs to 15 residues. V shed 5 bases, J shed 7 bases, and the junction held 4 bases outside the gene matches. CDR3 sequence reads: CASSPGTSGGNEQFF. The CDR3 region has the DNA TGTGCCAGCAGCCCCGGGACTAGCGGGGGAAATGAGCAGTTCTTC.

The gene calls are TRBV11-2 and TRBJ2-3, with 8 bases matching TRBD1. Germline loops: CDR1 SGHAT, CDR2 FQNNGV. The CDR3 runs to 14 residues. V shed 1 base and J 6 bases; nucleotides not matched to a gene: 3. The CDR3 DNA reads as TGTGCCAGCAGCTTAGGTACAGGGGGGGATACGCAGTATTTT. Translating gives CASSLGTGGDTQYF.

The rearrangement uses TRBV6-1 and TRBJ1-5, with D unclear. Germline lookup yields CDR1 MNHNS and CDR2 SASEGT. This CDR3 contains 13 residues. Deletions cut 9 bases from V and 4 bases from J, with 13 bases between. CDR3 DNA sequence: TGTGCCAGTCGGACGACCGGTAATCAGCCCCAGCATTTT. It specifies CASRTTGNQPQHF.

V is TRBV13 and J is TRBJ1-5, with 8 bases lining up with TRBD1. The germline gives CDR1 PRHDT, CDR2 FYEKMQ (reference sequence). This CDR3 is built from 15 residues. The V segment lost 3 bases and the J segment 4 bases; nucleotides outside the gene matches: 5. CDR3 sequence: CASSLGTGINQPQHF. The CDR3 DNA is TGTGCCAGCAGCTTGGGGACAGGTATAAATCAGCCCCAGCATTTT.

The chain joins TRBV19 to TRBJ1-5, with TRBD1 matching 7 bases. Germline lookup yields CDR1 LNHDA and CDR2 SQIVND (reference sequence). This CDR3 contains 17 residues. V was clipped by 5 bases and J by 0 bases; unmatched bases: 10. As DNA, the CDR3 is TGTGCCAGTAGTCGTGATCCGGGACAGTATAGCAATCAGCCCCAGCATTTT. Translating it yields CASSRDPGQYSNQPQHF.

The chain uses TRBV5-1 and TRBJ2-3; 7 bases align to TRBD2. V gave up 0 bases and J gave up 7 bases; unmatched junction bases: 8. Germline loops: CDR1 SGHRS, CDR2 YFSETQ. The CDR3 totals 15 residues. This CDR3 is CASSLAVSGENTQYF. CDR3 nucleotides: TGCGCCAGCAGCTTGGCCGTGAGCGGGGAGAATACGCAGTATTTT.

The chain employs TRBV7-9 and TRBJ2-1; D remains ambiguous. The germline V gene has CDR1 SEHNR and CDR2 FQNEAQ (reference sequence). Trimming took off 2 bases at V and 10 bases at J, with 6 bases between the two ends. The CDR3 sequence is 11 residues long. The CDR3 nucleotides are TGTGCCAGCAGCTTAATTACCGAGCAGTTCTTC. It is translated as CASSLITEQFF.

The J gene is TRBJ2-2, the V gene TRBV27; weak D call: TRBD1 (7 bases). This CDR3 is built from 21 residues. Germline V gene sequence: CDR1 MNHEY, CDR2 SMNVEV (reference sequence). Trimming left V 3 bases short and J 2 bases short, with 28 bases between. The CDR3 DNA reads as TGTGCCAGCAGTTTCGTTTCGCGGGTGGAGGGACAGAGAGCAAACACCGGGGAGCTGTTTTTT. It yields the protein CASSFVSRVEGQRANTGELFF.

J is TRBJ2-3 and V is TRBV10-2, with D perhaps TRBD1 (5 bases). The germline V gene has CDR1 WSHSY and CDR2 SAAADI. CDR3 length: 13 residues. V lost 7 bases and J 2 bases, leaving 10 bases between the germline ends. CDR3 protein: CASKDRITDTQYF. DNA for the CDR3: TGCGCCAGCAAAGACAGAATCACAGATACGCAGTATTTT.

Written as DNA, the CDR3 is TGTGCCAGCTTGGGGGGACCATTGTGGGATACGCAGTATTTT. It translates to CASLGGPLWDTQYF. This chain links TRBV2 with TRBJ2-3, with a weak D call TRBD2 (6 bases). Germline V gene lookup returns CDR1 SNHLY and CDR2 FYNNEI. This CDR3 has 14 residues. V was cut by 8 bases and J by 6 bases, with 18 bases left in between.

This sequence joins TRBV9 and TRBJ2-1; D not certain. The CDR3 has 15 residues. Per germline, CDR1 SGDLS and CDR2 YYNGEE. Trimming removed 0 bases at V and 2 bases at J, with 9 bases between. As DNA, the CDR3 is TGTGCCAGCAGCGTAGGCCTAGGTACCTACAATGAGCAGTTCTTC. Translation: CASSVGLGTYNEQFF.

V is TRBV18 and J is TRBJ1-1; 9 bases are shared with TRBD1. The CDR3 loop spans 15 amino acids. V gave up 1 base and J gave up 4 bases; unmatched junction bases: 4. The germline V gene has CDR1 KGHSH and CDR2 LQKENI. CDR3 DNA: TGTGCCAGCTCACCACTACAGGGGGCATTCACTGAAGCTTTCTTT. Amino acid sequence: CASSPLQGAFTEAFF.

This chain uses TRBV6-1 with TRBJ1-1; 8 bases agree with TRBD1. Trimming at V came to 6 bases and at J to 2 bases, leaving 8 bases not matched to a gene. This CDR3 spans 15 amino acids. Germline lookup yields CDR1 MNHNS and CDR2 SASEGT. The CDR3 DNA reads as TGTGCCAGCAGGTCAGGGGGCGGAGGCAACACTGAAGCTTTCTTT. Its protein product is CASRSGGGGNTEAFF.

This chain joins TRBV7-9 and TRBJ2-3; D gene uncertain. Germline assignment: CDR1 SEHNR and CDR2 FQNEAQ (reference sequence). The ends were cut back, 0 bases at V and 6 bases at J, with 19 bases in the middle. CDR3 length equals 17 residues. The CDR3 DNA reads TGTGCCAGCAGCTTAGCGCCACGACTGTGGGCCTGGGATACGCAGTATTTT. It codes for CASSLAPRLWAWDTQYF.

The J gene is TRBJ2-5, the V gene TRBV5-1, with TRBD2 as a possible D gene (5 bases). Trimming took off 0 bases at V and 9 bases at J, with 9 bases between the two ends. CDR1 SGHRS and CDR2 YFSETQ come from the germline V gene. The CDR3 totals 12 residues. CDR3 protein: CASSLAGVAQYF. CDR3 coding DNA: TGCGCCAGCAGCTTGGCCGGGGTGGCCCAGTACTTC. The variable domain in full, with the rest retrieved from reference TRBV5-1 and TRBJ2-5, is KAGVTQTPRYLIKTRGQQVTLSCSPISGHRSVSWYQQTPGQGLQFLFEYFSETQRNKGNFPGRFSGRQFSNSRSEMNVSTLELGDSALYLCASSLAGVAQYFGPGTRLLVL.

J is TRBJ1-1 and V is TRBV7-2; 8 bases fit TRBD1. Trimming cost V 5 bases and J 1 base; bases outside gene matches: 6. CDR3 size: 15 residues. Germline V lookup: CDR1 SGHTA, CDR2 FQGNSA. In nucleotides, the CDR3 is TGTGCCAGCAGCGAGCAGGGGGCCGGGAACACTGAAGCTTTCTTT. Amino acid sequence: CASSEQGAGNTEAFF.

This chain uses TRBV5-8 with TRBJ2-1; D uncertain. Per the germline V gene, CDR1 is SGHTS and CDR2 is YDEGEE. The CDR3 length is 13 residues. V was cut by 4 bases and J by 6 bases, with 11 bases left in between. The CDR3 DNA is TGTGCCAGCAGCGGTGACGGCCCCAATGAGCAGTTCTTC. Translation: CASSGDGPNEQFF.

The rearrangement links TRBV15 to TRBJ1-4; possibly TRBD1 for D (5 bases). The CDR3 contains 20 residues. V was trimmed by 0 bases and J by 1 base, leaving 21 bases between them. Germline lookup yields CDR1 LNHNV and CDR2 YYDKDF (reference sequence). CDR3 DNA: TGTGCCACCAGCAGAGAGAGACGAGGCGGGGGGGGATTAACTAATGAAAAACTGTTTTTT. Protein product: CATSRERRGGGGLTNEKLFF.

The V gene is TRBV11-2, the J gene TRBJ2-7; D is unresolved. This CDR3 region has 15 residues. CDR1 and CDR2 from the germline V gene are SGHAT and FQNNGV. The germline V and J ends were trimmed by 0 bases and 1 base, with 10 bases remaining between them. CDR3 amino acids: CASSLDLGTSYEQYF. In nucleotides, the CDR3 is TGTGCCAGCAGCTTAGATCTGGGCACATCCTACGAGCAGTACTTC.

This clone was observed once. This chain joins TRBV4-1 and TRBJ1-6; no clear D. The germline V gene has CDR1 MGHRA and CDR2 YSYEKL. The ends were cut back, 0 bases at V and 6 bases at J, with 3 bases in the middle. This CDR3 comprises 13 residues. In DNA form, the CDR3 reads TGCGCCAGCAGCCAAGACCCTAATTCACCCCTCCACTTT. It is translated as CASSQDPNSPLHF.

This clone qualifies as medium-sized. This chain uses TRBV27 with TRBJ1-2, with 10 bases fitting TRBD1. This CDR3 spans 16 amino acids. V was clipped by 5 bases and J by 5 bases; unmatched bases: 11. Germline V lookup: CDR1 MNHEY, CDR2 SMNVEV (reference sequence). CDR3 nucleotides: TGTGCCAGCAGTCCCGAACCGGGACAGGGGCGGTATGGCTACACCTTC. This encodes CASSPEPGQGRYGYTF.

The chain carries TRBV19 and TRBJ1-5, with D tentatively TRBD1 (6 bases). V lost 3 bases, J lost 2 bases, and 17 bases lay in between. This CDR3 contains 17 residues. The germline CDR1 and CDR2 sequences are LNHDA and SQIVND (reference sequence). The chain's CDR3 is CASSMTERGVRNQPQHF. CDR3 sequence (DNA): TGTGCCAGTAGTATGACCGAAAGGGGGGTTCGCAATCAGCCCCAGCATTTT.

The genes are TRBV27 and TRBJ1-6; the D is unclear. Germline-derived CDR1 and CDR2 are MNHEY and SMNVEV (reference sequence). Trimming removed 0 bases at V and 10 bases at J, with 16 bases between. CDR3 size: 16 residues. CDR3 sequence (DNA): TGTGCCAGCAGTTTATCCTCCCTCTTCCTTGGGTCACCCCTCCACTTT. Its protein is CASSLSSLFLGSPLHF.

The rearrangement joins TRBV5-1 to TRBJ2-7; 9 bases are a match to TRBD1. CDR1 is SGHRS, CDR2 YFSETQ, per germline. V lost 2 bases, J lost 6 bases, and 9 bases stayed unmatched. This CDR3 region has 15 residues. CDR3 protein: CASSFSGTGRPEQYF. Here the CDR3 DNA reads TGCGCCAGCAGCTTCTCCGGGACAGGGAGGCCCGAGCAGTACTTC.

The table lists this clone with a few counts. This sequence joins TRBV5-1 and TRBJ2-1, with 9 bases fitting TRBD2. The length of the CDR3 is 15 residues. The ends lost 0 bases at V and 9 bases at J; junction bases unmatched: 7. CDR1 is SGHRS, CDR2 YFSETQ, per germline. DNA for the CDR3: TGCGCCAGCAGCTTGGGCGGGGGGGCATCGTTTGAGCAGTTCTTC. This encodes CASSLGGGASFEQFF.

About this clone itself: An end of the junction differs from the germline gene, which may be a read error. V gene TRBV5-6 combines with J gene TRBJ2-5; 11 bases are shared with TRBD2. Germline assignment: CDR1 SGHDT and CDR2 YYEEEE. The CDR3 length is 16 residues. The CDR3 spells CASCLETSGAQGTQYF. The CDR3 DNA is TGTGCCAGCTGCTTGGAGACTAGCGGGGCTCAAGGGACCCAGTACTTC.